What follows is one TCR beta chain and its context. The data stem from a study of blood T cell repertoires in COVID-19. Study overall: Sample material is recorded as cDNA or gDNA derived from T cells, B-cell-depleted T cells, or PBMCs.

Trimming took 4 bases from V and 1 from J, leaving 11 bases between them. Germline V lookup: CDR1 MGHRA, CDR2 YSYEKL. The CDR3 totals 15 residues. The repertoire was sequenced with immunoSEQ multiplex PCR; TCRdb's copy has only in-frame clones and lacks some. The sample holds roughly 40,000 clones, about 85% seen once. This clonotype was sampled from a man aged 50 to 59 in a cohort sampled during active COVID-19. V usage is TRBV4-1 and J usage is TRBJ1-5, with D possibly matching TRBD1 (5 bases). Sample: peripheral blood. CDR3 DNA sequence: TGCGCCAGCAGCCGGGCGGGGGGAAGCAATCAGCCCCAGCATTTT. It is translated as CASSRAGGSNQPQHF.